This T cell receptor beta chain derives from a study of human T cells and chemical hapten exposure. Turning to the study itself: A 2 cm by 2 cm inner upper arm patch received 2% DPC for sensitization.

Stated time point: patch test 1, 2 weeks after DPC sensitization. Regarding treatment: therapeutic diphenylcyclopropenone sensitization with weekly scalp DPC. Ahead of each patch test application, blood was drawn. Trimming left V 5 bases short and J 0 bases short, with 6 bases between. The V gene's germline CDR1 is DFQATT and CDR2 SNEGSKA (reference sequence). The length of the CDR3 is 12 residues. The study's library attached unique molecular identifiers to single cDNA molecules. TCRdb used MiXCR to reprocess the RACE reads, holding one entry per CDR3 protein. The sample has 340,000 or so distinct CDR3 sequences, around 7% seen once. This clonotype was seen a handful of times.

The sequencing here drew on whole blood, taken in connection with sensitization to the hapten diphenylcyclopropenone (DPC). This rearrangement joins TRBV20-1 to TRBJ2-3, with D possibly TRBD2 on 6 matching bases. The clonotype comes from a woman younger than 30 with alopecia areata. Some clones in this sample may be carry-over from other donors' samples. CDR3 sequence: CSAGTSTDTQYF. As DNA, the CDR3 is TGCAGTGCTGGGACTAGCACAGATACGCAGTATTTT.